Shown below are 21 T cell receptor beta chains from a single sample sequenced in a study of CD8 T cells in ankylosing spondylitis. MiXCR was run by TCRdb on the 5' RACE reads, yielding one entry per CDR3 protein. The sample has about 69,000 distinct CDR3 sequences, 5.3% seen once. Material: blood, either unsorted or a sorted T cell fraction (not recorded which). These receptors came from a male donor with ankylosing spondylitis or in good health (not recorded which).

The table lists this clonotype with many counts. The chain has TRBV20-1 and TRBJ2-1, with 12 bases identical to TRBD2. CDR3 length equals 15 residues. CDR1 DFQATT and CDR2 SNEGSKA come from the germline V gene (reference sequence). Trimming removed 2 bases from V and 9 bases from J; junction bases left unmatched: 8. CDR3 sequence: CSARPSSGGAVEQFF. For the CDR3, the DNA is TGCAGTGCTAGACCTTCTAGCGGGGGGGCAGTTGAGCAGTTCTTC.

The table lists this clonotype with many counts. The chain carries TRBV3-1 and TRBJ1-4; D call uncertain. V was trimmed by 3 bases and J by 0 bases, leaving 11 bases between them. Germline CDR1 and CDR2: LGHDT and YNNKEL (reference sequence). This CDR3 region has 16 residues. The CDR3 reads CASSQKAVATNEKLFF. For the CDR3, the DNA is TGTGCCAGCAGCCAGAAGGCCGTCGCAACTAATGAAAAACTGTTTTTT.

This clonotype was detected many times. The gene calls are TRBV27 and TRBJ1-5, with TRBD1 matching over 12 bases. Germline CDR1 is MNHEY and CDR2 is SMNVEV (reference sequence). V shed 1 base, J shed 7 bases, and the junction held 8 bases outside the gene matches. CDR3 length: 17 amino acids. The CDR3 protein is CASSLLPGQGAIQPQHF. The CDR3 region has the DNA TGTGCCAGCAGTTTATTACCGGGACAGGGGGCGATCCAGCCCCAGCATTTT.

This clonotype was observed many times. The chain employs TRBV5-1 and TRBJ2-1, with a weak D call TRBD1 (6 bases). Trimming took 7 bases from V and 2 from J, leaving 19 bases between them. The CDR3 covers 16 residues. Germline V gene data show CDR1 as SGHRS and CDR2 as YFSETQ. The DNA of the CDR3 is TGCGCCAGCGCTCGAGACCAGGGGCCCACCTACAATGAGCAGTTCTTC. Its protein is CASARDQGPTYNEQFF.

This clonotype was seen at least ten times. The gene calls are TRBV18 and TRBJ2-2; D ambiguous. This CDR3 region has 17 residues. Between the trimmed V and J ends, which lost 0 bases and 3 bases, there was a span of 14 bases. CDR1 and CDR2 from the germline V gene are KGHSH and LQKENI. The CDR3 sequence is CASSPPSLGIHTGELFF. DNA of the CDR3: TGTGCCAGCTCACCACCTTCGTTGGGGATCCACACCGGGGAGCTGTTTTTT.

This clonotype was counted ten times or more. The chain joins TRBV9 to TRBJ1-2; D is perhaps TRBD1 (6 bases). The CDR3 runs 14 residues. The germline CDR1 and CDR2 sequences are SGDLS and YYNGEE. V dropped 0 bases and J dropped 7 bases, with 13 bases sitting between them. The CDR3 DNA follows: TGTGCCAGCAGCGTAGAGGGACATCGGGGTGGCTACACCTTC. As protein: CASSVEGHRGGYTF.

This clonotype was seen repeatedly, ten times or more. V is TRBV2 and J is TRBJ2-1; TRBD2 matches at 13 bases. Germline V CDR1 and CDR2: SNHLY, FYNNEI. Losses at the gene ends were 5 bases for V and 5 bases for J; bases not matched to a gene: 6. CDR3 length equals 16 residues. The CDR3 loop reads CASSPRLAGGHNEQFF. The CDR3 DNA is TGTGCCAGCAGTCCCCGACTAGCGGGGGGCCACAATGAGCAGTTCTTC.

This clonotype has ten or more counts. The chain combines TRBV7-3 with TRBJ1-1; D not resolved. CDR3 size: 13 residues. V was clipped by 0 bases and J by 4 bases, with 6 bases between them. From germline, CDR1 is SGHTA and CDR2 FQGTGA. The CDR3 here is CASSLTTITEAFF. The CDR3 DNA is TGTGCCAGCAGCTTAACGACAATCACTGAAGCTTTCTTT.

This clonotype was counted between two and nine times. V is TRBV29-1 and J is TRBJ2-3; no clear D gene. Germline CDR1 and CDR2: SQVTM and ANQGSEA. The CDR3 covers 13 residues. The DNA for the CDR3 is TGCAGTTCATCGGGCAGCAGCACAGATACGCAGTATTTT. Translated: CSSSGSSTDTQYF.

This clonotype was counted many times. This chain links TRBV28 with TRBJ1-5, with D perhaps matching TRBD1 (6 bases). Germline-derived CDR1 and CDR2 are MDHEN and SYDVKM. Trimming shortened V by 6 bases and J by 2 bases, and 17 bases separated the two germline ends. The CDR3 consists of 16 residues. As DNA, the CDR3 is TGTGCCAGCAGATCTACAGGGAATGGGCGCAATCAGCCCCAGCATTTT. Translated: CASRSTGNGRNQPQHF.

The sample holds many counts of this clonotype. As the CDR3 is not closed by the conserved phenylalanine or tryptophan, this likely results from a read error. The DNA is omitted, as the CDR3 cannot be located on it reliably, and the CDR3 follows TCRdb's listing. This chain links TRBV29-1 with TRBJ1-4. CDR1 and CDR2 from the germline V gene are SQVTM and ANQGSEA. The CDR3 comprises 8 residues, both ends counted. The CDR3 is CSVDEGIM.

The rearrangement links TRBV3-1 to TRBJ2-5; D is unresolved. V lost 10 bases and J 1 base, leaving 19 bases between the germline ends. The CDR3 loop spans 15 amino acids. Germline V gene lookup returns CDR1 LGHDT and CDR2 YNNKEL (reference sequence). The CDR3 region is CATTQDRPSQETQYF. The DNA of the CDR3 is TGTGCCACCACCCAAGATCGGCCTAGCCAAGAGACCCAGTACTTC.

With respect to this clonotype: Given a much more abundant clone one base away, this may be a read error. CDR3 sequence: CANSFGGTRNEQFF. CDR3 nucleotides: TGTGCCAACAGCTTCGGGGGAACACGGAATGAGCAGTTCTTC. V gene TRBV7-9 combines with J gene TRBJ2-1; tentative D call: TRBD2 (6 bases). This CDR3 has 14 amino acids. Germline V lookup: CDR1 SEHNR, CDR2 FQNEAQ (reference sequence).

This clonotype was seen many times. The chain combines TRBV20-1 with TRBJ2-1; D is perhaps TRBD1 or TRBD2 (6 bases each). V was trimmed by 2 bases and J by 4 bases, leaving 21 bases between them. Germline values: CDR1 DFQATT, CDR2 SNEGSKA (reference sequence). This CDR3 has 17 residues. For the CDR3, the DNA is TGCAGTGCTAGACCTAAACCGCTCAGGGGACTTTACAATGAGCAGTTCTTC. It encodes CSARPKPLRGLYNEQFF.

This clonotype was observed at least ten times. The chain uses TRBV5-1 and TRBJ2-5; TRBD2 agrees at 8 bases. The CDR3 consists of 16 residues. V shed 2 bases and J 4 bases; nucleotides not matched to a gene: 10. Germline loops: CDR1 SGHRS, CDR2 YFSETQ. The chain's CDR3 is CASSFGSGAVAETQYF. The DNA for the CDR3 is TGCGCCAGCAGCTTTGGTAGCGGGGCTGTTGCAGAGACCCAGTACTTC.

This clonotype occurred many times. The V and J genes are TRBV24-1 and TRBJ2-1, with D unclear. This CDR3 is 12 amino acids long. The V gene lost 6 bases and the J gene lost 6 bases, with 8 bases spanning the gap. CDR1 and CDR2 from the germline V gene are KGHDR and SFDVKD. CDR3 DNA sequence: TGTGCCACCAGTAAATATAGCAATGAGCAGTTCTTC. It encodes CATSKYSNEQFF.

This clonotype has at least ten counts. CDR3 DNA: TGTGCCAGCTCACCACAGGGACAGGAAGCTTTCTTT. Amino acid sequence: CASSPQGQEAFF. This rearrangement joins TRBV18 to TRBJ1-1; TRBD1 matches 7 bases. Trimming took 1 base from V and 8 from J; bases not matched to a gene: 1. Germline V gives CDR1 KGHSH, CDR2 LQKENI. CDR3 size: 12 residues.

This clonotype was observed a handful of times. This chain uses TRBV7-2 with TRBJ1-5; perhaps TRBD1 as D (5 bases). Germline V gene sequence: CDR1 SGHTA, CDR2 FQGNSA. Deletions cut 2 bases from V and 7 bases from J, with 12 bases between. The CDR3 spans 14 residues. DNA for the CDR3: TGTGCCAGCAGCTTACAGGGTCTAGGACAGCCCCAGCATTTT. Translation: CASSLQGLGQPQHF.

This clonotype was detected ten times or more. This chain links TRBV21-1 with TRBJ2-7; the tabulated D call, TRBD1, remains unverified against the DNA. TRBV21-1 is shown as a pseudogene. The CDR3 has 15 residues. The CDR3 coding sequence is TGTGCCAGCAGCAAAGCCGCGACAGGGAGCTACGAGCAGTACTTC. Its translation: CASSKAATGSYEQYF.

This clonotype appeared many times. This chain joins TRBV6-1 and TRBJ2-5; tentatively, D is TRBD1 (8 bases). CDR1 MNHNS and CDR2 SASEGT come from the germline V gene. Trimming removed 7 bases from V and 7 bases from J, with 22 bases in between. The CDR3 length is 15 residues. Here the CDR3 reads CASNPTGEGKWTQYF. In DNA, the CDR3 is TGTGCCAGCAACCCGACAGGGGAGGGAAAATGGACCCAGTACTTC.

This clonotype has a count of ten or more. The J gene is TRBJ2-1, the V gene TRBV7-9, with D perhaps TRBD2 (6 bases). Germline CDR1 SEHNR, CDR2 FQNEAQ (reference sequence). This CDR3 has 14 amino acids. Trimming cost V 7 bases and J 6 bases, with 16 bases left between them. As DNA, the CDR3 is TGTGCCAGCAACGTCGGGGGAGCTTTCAATGAGCAGTTCTTC. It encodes CASNVGGAFNEQFF.